These 25 T cell receptor beta chains were all obtained from the same sample, sequenced in a study of shared clonotypes between healthy human individuals. CD45RO negativity and positive selection for CCR7 defined naive CD8 cells, a population that excluded terminally differentiated effector memory CD45RA+ cells. Produced via immunoSEQ multiplex PCR; TCRdb's table is partial and in-frame only. In the table there are around 2,100,000 clones, 85% to 95% of which are singletons. The sample consisted of naive CD8+ T cells sorted from blood. The receptors originated from a man aged 18 to 29 in good health.

The gene calls are TRBV15 and TRBJ2-1; 8 bases match TRBD2. The CDR3 runs to 16 residues. Germline CDR1 and CDR2: LNHNV and YYDKDF (reference sequence). V was clipped by 3 bases and J by 9 bases; unmatched bases: 13. CDR3 sequence (DNA): TGTGCCACCAGCAGCTTCTCGAACGGGGGGGCCTTTGAGCAGTTCTTC. It specifies CATSSFSNGGAFEQFF.

CDR3 sequence: CSVEGTQDLLYGYTF. Here the CDR3 DNA reads TGCAGCGTTGAAGGAACACAGGATTTGCTTTATGGCTACACCTTC. The chain couples TRBV29-1 to TRBJ1-2; D might be TRBD1 (5 bases). Germline V gives CDR1 SQVTM, CDR2 ANQGSEA. CDR3 length: 15 amino acids. Trimming left V 1 base short and J 5 bases short, with 17 bases between.

The chain employs TRBV19 and TRBJ2-7, with a possible D match to TRBD1 (7 bases). Trimming removed 4 bases from V and 3 bases from J, with 19 bases in between. CDR3 length: 16 amino acids. CDR1 and CDR2 (germline): LNHDA, SQIVND (reference sequence). CDR3 region: CASSTSVGGGSYEQYF. CDR3 DNA sequence: TGTGCCAGTAGTACGAGCGTAGGAGGGGGCAGCTACGAGCAGTACTTC.

V is TRBV11-2 and J is TRBJ1-1; D is perhaps TRBD1 (6 bases). Germline CDR1 is SGHAT and CDR2 is FQNNGV. Trimming cost V 3 bases and J 3 bases, with 8 bases left between them. This CDR3 comprises 13 residues. The CDR3 coding sequence is TGTGCCAGCAGCTTGTCAGGGGACACTGAAGCTTTCTTT. Translated: CASSLSGDTEAFF.

CDR3 residues: CASSLGQLARETQYF. The CDR3 nucleotides read TGTGCCAGCAGCCTAGGACAGCTCGCCCGGGAGACCCAGTACTTC. The V and J genes are TRBV11-2 and TRBJ2-5, with D tentatively TRBD1 (6 bases). V lost 5 bases and J 5 bases, leaving 18 bases between the germline ends. The CDR3 runs to 15 residues. In germline, CDR1 is SGHAT, CDR2 FQNNGV.

This clone was observed once. The V gene is TRBV27, the J gene TRBJ2-7; the D is unclear. This CDR3 is 13 amino acids long. V was cut by 3 bases and J by 0 bases, with 6 bases left in between. Germline V CDR1 and CDR2: MNHEY, SMNVEV (reference sequence). CDR3 sequence (DNA): TGTGCCAGCAGTTTCAAGGTCTCCTACGAGCAGTACTTC. Its translation is CASSFKVSYEQYF.

The rearrangement joins TRBV5-4 to TRBJ2-5, with D possibly being TRBD1 (5 bases). Trimming cost V 1 base and J 5 bases, with 12 bases left between them. Germline V CDR1 and CDR2: SGHNT, YYREEE (reference sequence). CDR3 length equals 14 residues. The DNA for the CDR3 is TGTGCCAGCAGCTTGATTGGTGGGGCTGAGACCCAGTACTTC. Translation gives CASSLIGGAETQYF.

This chain connects TRBV7-8 to TRBJ1-2; D unclear. This CDR3 has 14 amino acids. The V gene lost 0 bases and the J gene lost 2 bases, with 7 bases spanning the gap. Germline V gene lookup returns CDR1 SGHVS and CDR2 FQNEAQ. CDR3 in amino acids: CASSLADGNYGYTF. As DNA, the CDR3 is TGTGCCAGCAGCTTAGCCGATGGGAACTATGGCTACACCTTC. Complete variable domain (other parts from reference TRBV7-8 and TRBJ1-2): GAGVSQSPRYKVAKRGQDVALRCDPISGHVSLFWYQQALGQGPEFLTYFQNEAQLDKSGLPSDRFFAERPEGSVSTLKIQRTQQEDSAVYLCASSLADGNYGYTFGSGTRLTVV.

The chain carries TRBV7-3 and TRBJ2-7; 9 nucleotides line up with TRBD1. Germline lookup yields CDR1 SGHTA and CDR2 FQGTGA. This CDR3 spans 14 amino acids. Losses at the gene ends were 2 bases for V and 3 bases for J; bases not matched to a gene: 2. CDR3 sequence (DNA): TGTGCCAGCAGCTTATCGGGACAGGGCTACGAGCAGTACTTC. Translating gives CASSLSGQGYEQYF.

V usage is TRBV29-1 and J usage is TRBJ2-1, with D unresolved. Germline CDR1 is SQVTM and CDR2 is ANQGSEA. Trimming took off 2 bases at V and 3 bases at J, with 5 bases between the two ends. This CDR3 spans 12 amino acids. The CDR3 sequence is CSVEFVYNEQFF. For the CDR3, the DNA is TGCAGCGTTGAATTCGTCTACAATGAGCAGTTCTTC.

The chain links TRBV9 to TRBJ2-7; possibly TRBD2 for D (6 bases). Per germline, CDR1 SGDLS and CDR2 YYNGEE. Between the trimmed V and J ends, which lost 3 bases and 6 bases, there was a span of 19 bases. The CDR3 totals 15 residues. Here the CDR3 DNA reads TGTGCCAGCAGCGCCGGGGCACTAGCCCCTCTCGAGCAGTACTTC. The encoded protein is CASSAGALAPLEQYF.

In regard to this clone: The same CDR3 can be traced to other DNA sequences in this sample. This rearrangement joins TRBV13 to TRBJ2-7; TRBD2 aligns across 10 bases. In germline, CDR1 is PRHDT, CDR2 FYEKMQ (reference sequence). J gave up 3 bases and V 4 bases, and 0 bases lay outside the gene matches. The CDR3 runs to 13 residues. The CDR3 region is CASSSSGSYEQYF. The CDR3 DNA sequence: TGTGCCAGCAGCTCTAGCGGGAGCTACGAGCAGTACTTC.

In this sample, this clone turned up a few times. This same CDR3 is encoded by further DNA sequences in the sample. The chain has TRBV27 and TRBJ1-1; 8 nucleotides align to TRBD1. Trimming removed 5 bases from V and 1 base from J; junction bases left unmatched: 3. The CDR3 totals 14 residues. Per germline, CDR1 MNHEY and CDR2 SMNVEV (reference sequence). In DNA form, the CDR3 reads TGTGCCAGCAGTCCAGGGGGCGGGAACACTGAAGCTTTCTTT. Translation gives CASSPGGGNTEAFF.

This chain links TRBV30 with TRBJ1-1; the D is unclear. The V end was cut by 1 base, the J end by 2 bases, with 11 bases between. This CDR3 comprises 14 residues. CDR1 is GTSNPN and CDR2 is SVGIG in the germline V gene (reference sequence). The CDR3 DNA sequence: TGTGCCTGGAGTGGCTATTTAGGAAACACTGAAGCTTTCTTT. Protein: CAWSGYLGNTEAFF.

For this clone: Distinct nucleotide sequences in the sample also encode this CDR3. The CDR3, as DNA: TGTGCCAGCAGTTTAGGCGGGCCATACGAGCAGTACTTC. Protein: CASSLGGPYEQYF. The chain uses TRBV27 and TRBJ2-7, with D possibly being TRBD2 (5 bases). The V and J ends lost 2 bases and 4 bases respectively, with 9 bases between them. The CDR3 extends over 13 amino acids. The germline V gene has CDR1 MNHEY and CDR2 SMNVEV (reference sequence).

The rearrangement uses TRBV28 and TRBJ2-1; possible D gene TRBD2, 5 bases. There are 17 residues in the CDR3. Germline V gene lookup returns CDR1 MDHEN and CDR2 SYDVKM. V shed 5 bases and J shed 0 bases, with 17 bases lying between them. The CDR3 reads CASSIPPPGSSYNEQFF. CDR3 nucleotide sequence: TGTGCCAGCAGTATCCCCCCCCCGGGAAGCTCCTACAATGAGCAGTTCTTC.

J is TRBJ2-3 and V is TRBV29-1, with D perhaps matching TRBD1 (5 bases). The CDR3 extends over 15 amino acids. Between the trimmed V and J ends, which lost 5 bases and 4 bases, there was a span of 19 bases. From germline, CDR1 is SQVTM and CDR2 ANQGSEA. Here the CDR3 reads CSVKRGEGKADTQYF. DNA for the CDR3: TGCAGCGTTAAAAGGGGCGAAGGAAAGGCAGATACGCAGTATTTT.

This clone has just one count. This sequence joins TRBV10-1 and TRBJ2-4; the match to TRBD1 covers 11 bases. Unmatched junction bases numbered 11, after V lost 6 bases and J lost 7 bases. The CDR3 loop spans 16 amino acids. Per germline, CDR1 WNHNN and CDR2 SYGVQD (reference sequence). CDR3: CASRKDRGHDRNIQYF. The CDR3 DNA sequence: TGCGCCAGCAGAAAGGACAGGGGGCACGATCGGAACATTCAGTACTTC.

The V and J genes are TRBV13 and TRBJ2-7; 11 nucleotides line up with TRBD1. Germline V gives CDR1 PRHDT, CDR2 FYEKMQ (reference sequence). V shed 5 bases, J shed 3 bases, and the junction held 6 bases outside the gene matches. This CDR3 spans 15 amino acids. As DNA, the CDR3 is TGTGCCAGCAGCACCGGGACAGGGGGTGGCTACGAGCAGTACTTC. Protein product: CASSTGTGGGYEQYF.

The chain employs TRBV4-3 and TRBJ2-2; D might be TRBD2 (6 bases). V was shortened by 1 base and J by 8 bases, with 20 bases between the two germline ends. Looked up from germline, CDR1 is LGHNA and CDR2 is YSLEER. This CDR3 has 17 residues. CDR3 DNA: TGCGCCAGCAGCCAAGTCGAGGGAGGCCCCGAGGGAGGGGAGCTGTTTTTT. Its translation: CASSQVEGGPEGGELFF.

The chain carries TRBV28 and TRBJ2-1; unclear D gene. V dropped 4 bases and J dropped 7 bases, with 23 bases sitting between them. Germline-derived CDR1 and CDR2 are MDHEN and SYDVKM. This CDR3 spans 17 amino acids. In DNA form, the CDR3 reads TGTGCCAGCAGTTCCCCGCTAGGTATGATTTCTAGAAATGAGCAGTTCTTC. Translating it yields CASSSPLGMISRNEQFF.

The DNA of the CDR3 is TGCGCCAGCAGCTCGATGGGACAGCCAAAAGAGACCCAGTACTTC. Residues: CASSSMGQPKETQYF. The chain has TRBV5-1 and TRBJ2-5, with TRBD1 identical over 7 bases. V was clipped by 3 bases and J by 3 bases; unmatched bases: 8. Per the germline V gene, CDR1 is SGHRS and CDR2 is YFSETQ. The CDR3 runs to 15 residues.

This chain links TRBV6-6 with TRBJ1-4; TRBD1 is a possible D gene (6 bases). Germline CDR1 reads MNHNY; CDR2 reads SVGAGI (reference sequence). Trimming left V 4 bases short and J 4 bases short, with 13 bases between. The CDR3 contains 15 residues. The CDR3 loop is CASSSLDRFNEKLFF. In DNA form, the CDR3 reads TGTGCCAGCAGTTCCCTCGACAGGTTTAATGAAAAACTGTTTTTT.

The chain carries TRBV30 and TRBJ1-1; 11 bases map to TRBD1. V was pared by 1 base and J by 4 bases, with 5 bases of the junction left unmatched. Germline V gene lookup returns CDR1 GTSNPN and CDR2 SVGIG (reference sequence). The CDR3 sequence is 15 residues long. The CDR3 bases are TGTGCCTGGAGTGAGGACAGGGGGCGATTCACTGAAGCTTTCTTT. Translation: CAWSEDRGRFTEAFF.

In regard to this clone: This specimen includes other DNA sequences encoding the same CDR3. The rearrangement joins TRBV7-9 to TRBJ1-1; no reliable D call. Trimming took 1 base from V and 3 from J, leaving 6 bases between them. The germline V gene has CDR1 SEHNR and CDR2 FQNEAQ (reference sequence). This CDR3 spans 13 amino acids. The DNA for the CDR3 is TGTGCCAGCAGCTTAGATGGTTACACTGAAGCTTTCTTT. Encoded protein: CASSLDGYTEAFF.